These 19 T cell receptor beta chains originate from one sample sequenced in a study of Ad26.COV2.S vaccination and SARS-CoV-2 variants. Described treatment: 19 received Ad26.COV2.S at low or high dose, single or two shots; about 5 received placebo; per-sample allocation not given. Specimens were obtained on day 63 following the first vaccine or placebo injection. Libraries were prepared by immunoSEQ multiplex PCR; TCRdb keeps only in-frame clonotypes and omits some of them. Here the sample spans some 350,000 clones, roughly 90% being singletons. Source: peripheral blood, taken in a trial of Ad26.COV2.S vaccine versus placebo. Receptor source: a person aged 18-65 years who received the Ad26.COV2.S COVID-19 vaccine or a placebo.

Points on this clone: The same CDR3 arises from other DNA sequences in this sample as well. The chain couples TRBV11-2 to TRBJ1-1; D unresolved. Looked up from germline, CDR1 is SGHAT and CDR2 is FQNNGV. V was trimmed by 0 bases and J by 7 bases, leaving 9 bases between them. The CDR3 extends over 13 amino acids. CDR3 bases: TGTGCCAGCAGCTTAGATCGGGGAGGTGAAGCTTTCTTT. This sequence encodes CASSLDRGGEAFF.

The V and J genes are TRBV7-2 and TRBJ2-3, with TRBD2 identical over 9 bases. Germline CDR1 reads SGHTA; CDR2 reads FQGNSA. With 1 base clipped from V and 2 bases from J, the junction kept 1 base outside the gene matches. This CDR3 is 15 amino acids long. For the CDR3, the DNA is TGTGCCAGCAGCTTAGGACTAGCGGACACAGATACGCAGTATTTT. It is translated as CASSLGLADTDTQYF.

The V call is TRBV9, the J call TRBJ1-2, with TRBD1 as a possible D gene (6 bases). From germline, CDR1 is SGDLS and CDR2 YYNGEE. The CDR3 totals 15 residues. The V and J ends lost 0 bases and 2 bases respectively, with 11 bases between them. The CDR3 region has the DNA TGTGCCAGCAGCGTAGATAGGGGGTCGAACTATGGCTACACCTTC. Residues: CASSVDRGSNYGYTF.

The chain joins TRBV19 to TRBJ1-3; D unresolved. This CDR3 has 18 residues. Per germline, CDR1 LNHDA and CDR2 SQIVND (reference sequence). Trimming stripped 5 bases from V and 0 bases from J, with 20 bases between. The CDR3 DNA follows: TGTGCCAGTAGTCCTAGGACGGATCCCCAATCCTCTGGAAACACCATATATTTT. Protein: CASSPRTDPQSSGNTIYF.

The chain uses TRBV5-4 and TRBJ2-1, with D maybe TRBD2 (6 bases). Trimming stripped 6 bases from V and 8 bases from J, with 18 bases between. The CDR3 extends over 14 amino acids. CDR1 is SGHNT and CDR2 is YYREEE in the germline V gene (reference sequence). The CDR3 DNA reads TGTGCCAGCATCAGCGACGGGAGTCCCTATGAGCAGTTCTTC. Protein sequence: CASISDGSPYEQFF.

The chain combines TRBV7-2 with TRBJ2-7; D gene unclear. The V gene's germline CDR1 is SGHTA and CDR2 FQGNSA. The V gene lost 5 bases and the J gene lost 4 bases, with 9 bases spanning the gap. This CDR3 has 12 residues. This CDR3 is CASSIGGYEQYV. CDR3 sequence (DNA): TGTGCCAGCAGCATAGGTGGGTACGAGCAGTACGTC.

The chain uses TRBV29-1 and TRBJ1-1; 7 bases match TRBD1. The CDR3 extends over 14 amino acids. Trimming took 7 bases from V and 4 from J; bases not matched to a gene: 12. CDR1 and CDR2 (germline): SQVTM, ANQGSEA. The CDR3 is CSGLGDRVATEAFF. The CDR3, as DNA: TGCAGCGGGTTGGGTGACAGGGTAGCCACTGAAGCTTTCTTT.

This clone has only one observation. The CDR3 reads CSVLIIGEQFF. DNA for the CDR3: TGCAGCGTCCTGATCATCGGGGAGCAGTTCTTC. V is TRBV29-1 and J is TRBJ2-1, with D uncertain. The CDR3 is made up of 11 amino acids. Trimming removed 6 bases from V and 10 bases from J, with 13 bases in between. Germline V lookup: CDR1 SQVTM, CDR2 ANQGSEA.

This rearrangement joins TRBV19 to TRBJ1-1, with a tentative D call TRBD1 (6 bases). Germline values: CDR1 LNHDA, CDR2 SQIVND (reference sequence). The CDR3 loop spans 13 amino acids. The V end lost 7 bases, the J end lost 11 bases, and 20 bases lay between the germline ends. The CDR3 loop is CASTPSGALGAFF. CDR3 bases: TGTGCCAGTACCCCGTCGGGGGCCCTTGGGGCTTTCTTT. Full variable domain (outside the CDR3, taken from reference TRBV19 and TRBJ1-1): DGGITQSPKYLFRKEGQNVTLSCEQNLNHDAMYWYRQDPGQGLRLIYYSQIVNDFQKGDIAEGYSVSREKKESFPLTVTSAQKNPTAFYLCASTPSGALGAFFGQGTRLTVV.

The chain employs TRBV4-1 and TRBJ2-1, with 9 bases identical to TRBD2. The ends lost 7 bases at V and 3 bases at J; junction bases unmatched: 10. CDR3 size: 16 residues. Germline V lookup: CDR1 MGHRA, CDR2 YSYEKL. CDR3 bases: TGCGCCAGCACCCCAAGGCTAGCGGGGAACTACAATGAGCAGTTCTTC. Translation: CASTPRLAGNYNEQFF.

The chain combines TRBV5-6 with TRBJ1-3; D is unclear. Germline-derived CDR1 and CDR2 are SGHDT and YYEEEE. V lost 2 bases and J 1 base, leaving 10 bases between the germline ends. There are 15 residues in the CDR3. For the CDR3, the DNA is TGTGCCAGCAGCTTTAACTGGGCTTCTGGAAACACCATATATTTT. Encoded protein: CASSFNWASGNTIYF. The variable domain in full, with the rest retrieved from reference TRBV5-6 and TRBJ1-3, is DAGVTQSPTHLIKTRGQQVTLRCSPKSGHDTVSWYQQALGQGPQFIFQYYEEEERQRGNFPDRFSGHQFPNYSSELNVNALLLGDSALYLCASSFNWASGNTIYFGEGSWLTVV.

The sample holds a few counts of this clone. The chain uses TRBV7-9 and TRBJ1-2; D remains ambiguous. This CDR3 spans 13 amino acids. Germline V lookup: CDR1 SEHNR, CDR2 FQNEAQ (reference sequence). V shed 5 bases and J shed 6 bases, with 13 bases lying between them. The DNA of the CDR3 is TGTGCCAGCAGCCCCCCCGGGTACAATGGCTACACCTTC. Its protein is CASSPPGYNGYTF.

The sample holds one count of this clone. The V call is TRBV7-9, the J call TRBJ1-1; D might be TRBD1 (5 bases). The germline CDR1 and CDR2 sequences are SEHNR and FQNEAQ (reference sequence). Trimming pared 3 bases from V and 10 bases from J, leaving 15 bases between. CDR3 length: 13 residues. CDR3 in DNA: TGTGCCAGCAGCTTGGGCCAGGGAGGGGTAGCTTTCTTT. Its protein is CASSLGQGGVAFF.

The chain combines TRBV27 with TRBJ1-4; no clear D gene. Germline CDR1 and CDR2: MNHEY and SMNVEV (reference sequence). V lost 0 bases, J lost 7 bases, and 9 bases lay in between. The CDR3 runs to 14 residues. CDR3 residues: CASSLSRVAEKLFF. The CDR3 DNA reads TGTGCCAGCAGTTTATCGAGAGTCGCTGAAAAACTGTTTTTT.

V is TRBV11-3 and J is TRBJ2-2; weak D call: TRBD1 (6 bases). CDR3 length: 14 amino acids. The V gene's germline CDR1 is SGHNT and CDR2 YENEEA. V shed 5 bases and J shed 5 bases, with 12 bases lying between them. The CDR3 here is CASSATGLTGELFF. CDR3 DNA sequence: TGTGCCAGCAGCGCTACAGGGTTGACCGGGGAGCTGTTTTTT.

The V gene is TRBV12-3 or TRBV12-4, the J gene TRBJ2-5; 7 bases map to TRBD2. V lost 8 bases, J lost 3 bases, and 3 bases stayed unmatched. The CDR3 extends over 12 amino acids. The CDR3 loop reads CASLRGEETQYF. The CDR3 region has the DNA TGTGCCAGCCTCCGGGGGGAAGAGACCCAGTACTTC.

This clone was picked up one time. CDR3 in amino acids: CASTRRVGQGTTEAFF. Here the CDR3 DNA reads TGTGCCAGCACCCGTAGGGTCGGACAGGGGACCACTGAAGCTTTCTTT. V gene TRBV11-2 combines with J gene TRBJ1-1, with 9 bases that match TRBD1. J gave up 4 bases and V 7 bases, and 13 bases lay outside the gene matches. Germline CDR1 reads SGHAT; CDR2 reads FQNNGV. The length of the CDR3 is 16 residues. The variable domain in full, completed from reference TRBV11-2 and TRBJ1-1, reads EAGVAQSPRYKIIEKRQSVAFWCNPISGHATLYWYQQILGQGPKLLIQFQNNGVVDDSQLPKDRFSAERLKGVDSTLKIQPAKLEDSAVYLCASTRRVGQGTTEAFFGQGTRLTVV.

This rearrangement joins TRBV3-1 (or the pseudogene TRBV3-2) to TRBJ2-7; no clear D. There are 14 residues in the CDR3. Looked up from germline, CDR1 is LGHDT and CDR2 is YNNKEL (reference sequence). Deletions cut 0 bases from V and 0 bases from J, with 6 bases between. The CDR3: CASSQDTTSYEQYV. Written as DNA, the CDR3 is TGTGCCAGCAGCCAAGACACAACCTCCTACGAGCAGTACGTC.

In its sample, this clone was seen once. This chain joins TRBV6-5 and TRBJ2-3; no clear D gene. The CDR3 is made up of 13 amino acids. Trimming took off 2 bases at V and 0 bases at J, with 3 bases between the two ends. CDR1 MNHEY and CDR2 SVGAGI come from the germline V gene. This chain's CDR3 is CASSYESTDTQYF. The CDR3 nucleotides are TGTGCCAGCAGTTACGAAAGCACAGATACGCAGTATTTT.